This T cell receptor (beta chain) appears in the sequencing data of a study of PD-1 blockade in classical Hodgkin lymphoma. Turning to the study itself: Patients in the cohort were put on intravenous nivolumab, 3 mg/kg every 2 weeks.

Trimming pared 5 bases from V and 7 bases from J, leaving 20 bases between. This CDR3 is 15 amino acids long. Germline CDR1 and CDR2: SEHNR and FQNEAQ (reference sequence). Some clones are missing from TCRdb's copy, which holds only in-frame ones; the method was immunoSEQ multiplex PCR. Altogether roughly 30,000 clones are present, over 75% being singletons, with the ten largest covering about 18%. Time point indicated: cycle 4 day 1 (C4D1), after 6 weeks of nivolumab. Relapses following autologous stem cell transplantation were seen in all patients, with brentuximab vedotin exposure varying. Points from the study as a whole: Patients starting nivolumab under 1 year after ASCT were excluded. At baseline, newly diagnosed patients reportedly showed less TCR diversity than healthy donors.

In the case of this clone: Its antigen is as yet unknown.

The chain employs TRBV7-9 and TRBJ2-5; D could derive from TRBD1 or TRBD2 (6 bases each). The TCR comes from a human donor with classical Hodgkin lymphoma. The sample in question was peripheral blood mononuclear cells (PBMCs), obtained before the fourth cycle of nivolumab. CDR3 loop: CASSSPAGGSRTQYF. The CDR3 bases are TGTGCCAGCAGCAGTCCCGCCGGGGGCTCCAGGACCCAGTACTTC.